The next 21 T cell receptor beta chains were all read from a single sample in a study of T cells after yellow fever vaccination. TCRdb ran MiXCR on the 5' RACE reads and lists one entry per CDR3 protein. The sample lists about 260,000 distinct CDR3 sequences, roughly 5.6% occurring once. The sample consisted of CD4+ T cells sorted from PBMCs, taken on the day of the yellow fever booster vaccination. The receptor set was obtained from a man aged 18 to 30 who received the YFV17D yellow fever vaccine.

This clonotype occurred many times. The chain has TRBV12-3 or TRBV12-4 and TRBJ2-7, with TRBD2 matching over 8 bases. V lost 5 bases to trimming and J lost 4 bases; unmatched junction nucleotides: 4. The CDR3 extends over 13 amino acids. The CDR3 bases are TGTGCCAGCAGTATACGGGGGGGGTACGAGCAGTACTTC. Its protein is CASSIRGGYEQYF.

This clonotype has ten or more counts. The chain links TRBV12-3 or TRBV12-4 to TRBJ2-1; D perhaps matches TRBD2 (7 bases). Trimming cost V 1 base and J 7 bases, with 14 bases left between them. The CDR3 covers 15 residues. CDR3 in DNA: TGTGCCAGCAGTTTAGGCGGGGGCCGGTGGAATGAGCAGTTCTTC. Translated: CASSLGGGRWNEQFF.

The rearrangement links TRBV7-8 to TRBJ2-2; D is perhaps TRBD1 or TRBD2 (5 bases each). Trimming cost V 8 bases and J 0 bases, with 19 bases left between them. The CDR3 is made up of 17 amino acids. CDR1 and CDR2 from the germline V gene are SGHVS and FQNEAQ. CDR3 DNA sequence: TGTGCCAGCGGGGGTAAAGTGGGGCCCCCGAACACCGGGGAGCTGTTTTTT. Its protein product is CASGGKVGPPNTGELFF.

This chain's CDR3 is CASSVGAGLYEQYF. In nucleotides, the CDR3 is TGTGCCAGCAGCGTAGGAGCAGGACTCTACGAGCAGTACTTC. J is TRBJ2-7 and V is TRBV9, with D possibly TRBD2 on 5 matching bases. V lost 0 bases to trimming and J lost 3 bases, with 10 bases between them. Germline V gives CDR1 SGDLS, CDR2 YYNGEE. The CDR3 consists of 14 residues.

The chain is built from TRBV20-1 and TRBJ2-3; a weak D match, TRBD2 (6 bases). Germline values: CDR1 DFQATT, CDR2 SNEGSKA (reference sequence). CDR3 size: 13 residues. V dropped 6 bases and J dropped 4 bases, with 14 bases sitting between them. The DNA for the CDR3 is TGCAGTGCCCCCGCCCCGGGGGCAGATACGCAGTATTTT. It translates to CSAPAPGADTQYF.

This clonotype occurred a few times. The gene calls are TRBV11-1 and TRBJ2-2, with D hard to call. There are 13 residues in the CDR3. Germline CDR1 SGHAT, CDR2 FQDESV (reference sequence). V was pared by 9 bases and J by 2 bases, with 10 bases between. The CDR3 DNA sequence: TGTGCCAGTGGGCACCTCAACACCGGGGAGCTGTTTTTT. Protein: CASGHLNTGELFF. Full variable domain (missing parts from reference TRBV11-1 and TRBJ2-2): EAEVAQSPRYKITEKSQAVAFWCDPISGHATLYWYRQILGQGPELLVQFQDESVVDDSQLPKDRFSAERLKGVDSTLKIQPAELGDSAMYLCASGHLNTGELFFGEGSRLTVL.

This clonotype was detected only a few times. V is TRBV4-2 and J is TRBJ2-2; TRBD2 matches at 16 bases. J gave up 3 bases and V 0 bases, and 4 bases lay outside the gene matches. CDR3 length equals 19 residues. Germline V gene lookup returns CDR1 LGHNA and CDR2 YNFKEQ. The CDR3 sequence is CASSQDQGTSGGDTGELFF. Here the CDR3 DNA reads TGTGCCAGCAGCCAAGATCAAGGGACTAGCGGGGGGGACACCGGGGAGCTGTTTTTT.

This clonotype was counted a few times. The chain uses TRBV6-2 or TRBV6-3 and TRBJ1-5, with a tentative D call TRBD1 (6 bases). The CDR3 totals 16 residues. Germline CDR1 and CDR2: MNHEY and SVGEGT. Trimming stripped 7 bases from V and 6 bases from J, with 22 bases between. For the CDR3, the DNA is TGTGCCAGCACCTCGAGGGGGGGCGCATGGGGTCAGCCCCAGCATTTT. This encodes CASTSRGGAWGQPQHF.

This clonotype was detected ten times or more. This chain uses TRBV4-1 with TRBJ2-7; D is perhaps TRBD1 (6 bases). In germline, CDR1 is MGHRA, CDR2 YSYEKL. V was pared by 0 bases and J by 1 base, with 7 bases between. This CDR3 has 14 residues. CDR3 amino acids: CASSQEDSSYEQYV. In DNA, the CDR3 is TGCGCCAGCAGCCAAGAGGACAGTTCCTACGAGCAGTACGTC.

This clonotype showed up just a few times. The chain carries TRBV28 and TRBJ2-3; D remains ambiguous. This CDR3 is built from 12 residues. The germline V gene has CDR1 MDHEN and CDR2 SYDVKM. Trimming cost V 5 bases and J 5 bases, with 8 bases left between them. The CDR3 coding sequence is TGTGCCAGCAGTATCAACCTAGATACGCAGTATTTT. Protein sequence: CASSINLDTQYF.

This clonotype was observed a handful of times. V usage is TRBV7-3 and J usage is TRBJ2-1; D tentatively reads TRBD1 or TRBD2 (5 bases each). The germline V and J ends were trimmed by 5 bases and 5 bases, with 10 bases remaining between them. CDR1 and CDR2 from the germline V gene are SGHTA and FQGTGA. This CDR3 contains 13 residues. This chain's CDR3 is CASSRGPNNEQFF. In DNA form, the CDR3 reads TGTGCCAGCAGCCGGGGCCCAAACAATGAGCAGTTCTTC.

This clonotype was observed a handful of times. This chain uses TRBV5-6 with TRBJ1-2; 11 bases fit TRBD1. The CDR3 is made up of 16 amino acids. CDR1 is SGHDT and CDR2 is YYEEEE in the germline V gene. The ends lost 3 bases at V and 4 bases at J; junction bases unmatched: 8. CDR3 sequence reads: CASSSLDRGHLYGYTF. CDR3 DNA: TGTGCCAGCAGCTCCCTGGACAGGGGGCATCTCTATGGCTACACCTTC.

This clonotype was picked up a small number of times. The chain combines TRBV4-3 with TRBJ2-2; D unclear. V was pared by 1 base and J by 8 bases, with 8 bases between. Germline CDR1 and CDR2: LGHNA and YSLEER. This CDR3 has 13 amino acids. DNA of the CDR3: TGCGCCAGCAGCCAAGGCTCGGTGGGGGAGCTGTTTTTT. Its translation: CASSQGSVGELFF.

This clonotype was seen a few times. This chain connects TRBV11-2 to TRBJ2-1; TRBD1 matches at 9 bases. The CDR3 sequence is 13 residues long. Germline V gene lookup returns CDR1 SGHAT and CDR2 FQNNGV. J lost 7 bases, V lost 5 bases, and 3 bases had no gene match. In DNA form, the CDR3 reads TGTGCCAGCAGCGCGGACAGGGGTAATGAGCAGTTCTTC. Its protein is CASSADRGNEQFF.

The CDR3 region is CASSQPGTGAEAFF. For the CDR3, the DNA is TGTGCCAGCAGCCAACCCGGGACAGGGGCTGAAGCTTTCTTT. The chain carries TRBV3-1 and TRBJ1-1, with 10 bases fitting TRBD1. This CDR3 region has 14 residues. V shed 2 bases and J 6 bases; nucleotides not matched to a gene: 3. The germline V gene encodes CDR1 LGHDT and CDR2 YNNKEL (reference sequence).

This clonotype was counted ten times or more. V usage is TRBV5-1 and J usage is TRBJ2-1; D ambiguous. The V and J ends lost 2 bases and 8 bases respectively, with 5 bases between them. This CDR3 spans 11 amino acids. The germline CDR1 and CDR2 sequences are SGHRS and YFSETQ. CDR3 nucleotides: TGCGCCAGCAGCTTCGACCATGAGCAGTTCTTC. Translating gives CASSFDHEQFF.

This clonotype has just a few counts. J is TRBJ1-5 and V is TRBV4-1; 8 nucleotides line up with TRBD1. CDR1 and CDR2 from the germline V gene are MGHRA and YSYEKL. There are 18 residues in the CDR3. V lost 1 base, J lost 5 bases, and 13 bases stayed unmatched. The CDR3 region is CASSQGAPGGAFHQPQHF. The CDR3 region has the DNA TGCGCCAGCAGCCAAGGGGCCCCAGGGGGCGCTTTTCATCAGCCCCAGCATTTT.

The rearrangement joins TRBV19 to TRBJ2-3, with 9 bases lining up with TRBD2. This CDR3 spans 14 amino acids. Germline trimming cut 9 bases from V and 2 bases from J; bases unmatched to any gene: 6. Germline V gene sequence: CDR1 LNHDA, CDR2 SQIVND (reference sequence). The CDR3 loop is CARGTSRYTDTQYF. For the CDR3, the DNA is TGTGCCAGAGGGACTAGCAGATACACAGATACGCAGTATTTT.

In its sample, this clonotype was seen a few times. The chain combines TRBV5-4 with TRBJ2-5; 9 bases align to TRBD2. There are 15 residues in the CDR3. V was clipped by 0 bases and J by 4 bases; unmatched bases: 4. The germline CDR1 and CDR2 sequences are SGHNT and YYREEE (reference sequence). The CDR3 sequence: CASSLGRGGGETQYF. CDR3 sequence (DNA): TGTGCCAGCAGCTTGGGGCGGGGGGGCGGAGAGACCCAGTACTTC.

This clonotype was seen many times. The V and J genes are TRBV5-1 and TRBJ2-5, with a tentative D call TRBD1 (6 bases). The V and J ends lost 4 bases and 3 bases respectively, with 16 bases between them. Germline V gives CDR1 SGHRS, CDR2 YFSETQ. This CDR3 has 15 residues. Written as DNA, the CDR3 is TGCGCCAGCAGCGTCACCGGGACACCAAAAGAGACCCAGTACTTC. Translating it yields CASSVTGTPKETQYF.

The chain is built from TRBV4-1 and TRBJ2-2; D possibly matches TRBD1 or TRBD2 (5 bases each). Germline V gene data show CDR1 as MGHRA and CDR2 as YSYEKL. Trimming shortened V by 4 bases and J by 6 bases, and 24 bases separated the two germline ends. The CDR3 totals 18 residues. CDR3 bases: TGCGCCAGCAGCCCGCGATTGATTGGGGGTATAGGGGCCGGGGAGCTGTTTTTT. This translates into CASSPRLIGGIGAGELFF.